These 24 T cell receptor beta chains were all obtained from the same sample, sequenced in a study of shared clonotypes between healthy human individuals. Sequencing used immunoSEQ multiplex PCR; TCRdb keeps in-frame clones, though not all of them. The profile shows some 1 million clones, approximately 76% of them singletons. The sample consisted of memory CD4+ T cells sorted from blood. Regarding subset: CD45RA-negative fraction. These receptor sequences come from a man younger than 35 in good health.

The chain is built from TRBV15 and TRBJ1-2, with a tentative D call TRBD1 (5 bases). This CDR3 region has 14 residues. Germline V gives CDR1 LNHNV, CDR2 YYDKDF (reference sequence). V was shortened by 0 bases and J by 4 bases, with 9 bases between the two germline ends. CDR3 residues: CATSREAGPYGYTF. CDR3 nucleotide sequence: TGTGCCACCAGCAGAGAGGCAGGGCCCTATGGCTACACCTTC.

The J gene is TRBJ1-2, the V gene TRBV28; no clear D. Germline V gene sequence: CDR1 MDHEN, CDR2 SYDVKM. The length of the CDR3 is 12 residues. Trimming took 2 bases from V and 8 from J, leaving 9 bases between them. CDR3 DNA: TGTGCCAGCAGTTTACTGTGGAGCGGCTACACCTTC. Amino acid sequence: CASSLLWSGYTF.

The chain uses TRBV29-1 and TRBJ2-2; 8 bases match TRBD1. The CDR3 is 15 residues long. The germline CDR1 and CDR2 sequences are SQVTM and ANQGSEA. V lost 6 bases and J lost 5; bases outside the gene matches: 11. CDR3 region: CSVVPGQATTGELFF. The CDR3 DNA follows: TGCAGCGTCGTACCGGGACAGGCGACAACCGGGGAGCTGTTTTTT.

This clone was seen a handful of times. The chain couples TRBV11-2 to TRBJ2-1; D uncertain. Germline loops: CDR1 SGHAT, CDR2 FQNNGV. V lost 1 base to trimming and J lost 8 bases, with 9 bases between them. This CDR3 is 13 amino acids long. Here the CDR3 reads CASSLALIDEQFF. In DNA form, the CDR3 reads TGTGCCAGCAGCTTAGCTCTAATAGATGAGCAGTTCTTC.

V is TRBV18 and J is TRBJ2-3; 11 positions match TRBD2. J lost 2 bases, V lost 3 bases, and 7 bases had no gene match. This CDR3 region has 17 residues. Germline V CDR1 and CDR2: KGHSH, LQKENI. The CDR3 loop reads CASSPASGGPSTDTQYF. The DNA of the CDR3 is TGTGCCAGCTCACCGGCTAGCGGGGGGCCCTCCACAGATACGCAGTATTTT.

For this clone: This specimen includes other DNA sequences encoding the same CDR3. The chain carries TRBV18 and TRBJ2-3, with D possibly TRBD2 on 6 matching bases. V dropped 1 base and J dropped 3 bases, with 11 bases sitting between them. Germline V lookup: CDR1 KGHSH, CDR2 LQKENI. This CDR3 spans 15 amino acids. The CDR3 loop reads CASSPLTGVTDTQYF. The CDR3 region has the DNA TGTGCCAGCTCACCACTAACGGGAGTAACAGATACGCAGTATTTT.

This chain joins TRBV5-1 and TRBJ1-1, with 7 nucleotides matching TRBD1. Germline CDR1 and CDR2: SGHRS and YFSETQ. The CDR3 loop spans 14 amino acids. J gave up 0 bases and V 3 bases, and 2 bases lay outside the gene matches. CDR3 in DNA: TGCGCCAGCAGCTGGGGACAGATGAACACTGAAGCTTTCTTT. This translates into CASSWGQMNTEAFF.

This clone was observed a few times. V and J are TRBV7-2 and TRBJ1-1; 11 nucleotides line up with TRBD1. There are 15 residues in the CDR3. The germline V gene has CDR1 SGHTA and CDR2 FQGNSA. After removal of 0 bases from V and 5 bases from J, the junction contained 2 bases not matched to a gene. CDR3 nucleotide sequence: TGTGCCAGCAGCTTAGCGGGACAGGGGGTTACTGAAGCTTTCTTT. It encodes CASSLAGQGVTEAFF.

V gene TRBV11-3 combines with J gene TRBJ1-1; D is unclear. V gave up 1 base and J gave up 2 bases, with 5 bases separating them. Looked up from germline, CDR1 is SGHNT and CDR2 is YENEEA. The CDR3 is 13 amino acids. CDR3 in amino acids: CASSLVTNTEAFF. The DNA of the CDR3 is TGTGCCAGCAGCTTAGTAACCAACACTGAAGCTTTCTTT.

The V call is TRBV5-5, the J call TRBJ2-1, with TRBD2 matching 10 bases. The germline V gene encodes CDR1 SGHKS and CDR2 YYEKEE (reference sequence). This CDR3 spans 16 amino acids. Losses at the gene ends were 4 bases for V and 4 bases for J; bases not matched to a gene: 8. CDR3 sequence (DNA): TGTGCCAGCAGCAGTCAGCGGGAGGGCCTTTACAATGAGCAGTTCTTC. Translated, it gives CASSSQREGLYNEQFF.

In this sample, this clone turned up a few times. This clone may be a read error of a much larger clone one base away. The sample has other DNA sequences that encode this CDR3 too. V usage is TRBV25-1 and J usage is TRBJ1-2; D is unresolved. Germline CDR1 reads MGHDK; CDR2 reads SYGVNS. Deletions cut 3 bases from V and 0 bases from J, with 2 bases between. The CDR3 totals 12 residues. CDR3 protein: CASSDTNYGYTF. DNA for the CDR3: TGTGCCAGCAGTGACACTAACTATGGCTACACCTTC.

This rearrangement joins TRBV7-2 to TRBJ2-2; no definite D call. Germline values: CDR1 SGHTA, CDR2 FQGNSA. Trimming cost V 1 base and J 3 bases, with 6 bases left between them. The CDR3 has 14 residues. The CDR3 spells CASSLVTDTGELFF. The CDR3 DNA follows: TGTGCCAGCAGCTTAGTGACTGACACCGGGGAGCTGTTTTTT.

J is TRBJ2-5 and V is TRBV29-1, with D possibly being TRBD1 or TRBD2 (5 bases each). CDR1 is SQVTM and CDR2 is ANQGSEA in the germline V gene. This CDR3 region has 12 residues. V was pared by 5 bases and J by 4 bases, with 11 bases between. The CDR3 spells CSVIRDRETQYF. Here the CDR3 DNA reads TGCAGCGTTATCCGGGACCGAGAGACCCAGTACTTC.

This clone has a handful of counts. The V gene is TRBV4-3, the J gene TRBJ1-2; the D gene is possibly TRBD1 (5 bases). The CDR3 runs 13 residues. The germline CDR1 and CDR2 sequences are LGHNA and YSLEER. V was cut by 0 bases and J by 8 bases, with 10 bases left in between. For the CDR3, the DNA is TGCGCCAGCAGCCAAGATCGCCAGGGCGGCTACACCTTC. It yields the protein CASSQDRQGGYTF.

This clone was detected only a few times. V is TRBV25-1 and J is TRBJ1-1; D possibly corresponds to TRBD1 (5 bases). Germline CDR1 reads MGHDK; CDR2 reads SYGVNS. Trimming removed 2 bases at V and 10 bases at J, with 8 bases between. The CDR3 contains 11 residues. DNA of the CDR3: TGTGCCAGCAGTGAAGGGACCCGAGCTTTCTTT. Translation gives CASSEGTRAFF. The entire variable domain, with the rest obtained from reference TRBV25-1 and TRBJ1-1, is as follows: EADIYQTPRYLVIGTGKKITLECSQTMGHDKMYWYQQDPGMELHLIHYSYGVNSTEKGDLSSESTVSRIRTEHFPLTLESARPSHTSQYLCASSEGTRAFFGQGTRLTVV.

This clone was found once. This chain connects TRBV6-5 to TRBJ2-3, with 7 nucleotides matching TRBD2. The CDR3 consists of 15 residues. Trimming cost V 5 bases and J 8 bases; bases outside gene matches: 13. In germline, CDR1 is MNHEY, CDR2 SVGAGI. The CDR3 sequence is CASSPGTTALSTQYF. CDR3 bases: TGTGCCAGCAGTCCCGGGACTACCGCCTTAAGTACGCAGTATTTT.

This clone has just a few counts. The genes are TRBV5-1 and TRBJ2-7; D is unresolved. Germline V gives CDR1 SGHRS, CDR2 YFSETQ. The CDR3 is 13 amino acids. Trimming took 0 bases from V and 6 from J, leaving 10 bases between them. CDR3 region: CASSLAVTGEQYF. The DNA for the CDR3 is TGCGCCAGCAGCTTGGCCGTGACGGGCGAGCAGTACTTC.

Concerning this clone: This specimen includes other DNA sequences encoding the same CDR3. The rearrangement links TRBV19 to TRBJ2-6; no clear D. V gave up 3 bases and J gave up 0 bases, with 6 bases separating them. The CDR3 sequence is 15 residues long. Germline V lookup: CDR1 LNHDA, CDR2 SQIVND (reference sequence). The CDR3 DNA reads TGTGCCAGTAGTATTAGTTACTCTGGGGCCAACGTCCTGACTTTC. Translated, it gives CASSISYSGANVLTF.

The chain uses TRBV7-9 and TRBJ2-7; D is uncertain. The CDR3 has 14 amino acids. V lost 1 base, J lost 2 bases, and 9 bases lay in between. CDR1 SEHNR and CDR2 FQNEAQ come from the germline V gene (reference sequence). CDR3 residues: CASSLVPSAYEQYF. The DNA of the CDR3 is TGTGCCAGCAGCTTAGTCCCGAGTGCCTACGAGCAGTACTTC.

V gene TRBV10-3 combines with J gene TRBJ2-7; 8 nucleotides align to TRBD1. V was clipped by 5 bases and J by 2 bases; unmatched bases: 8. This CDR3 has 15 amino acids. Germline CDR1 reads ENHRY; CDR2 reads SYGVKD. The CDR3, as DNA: TGTGCCATCAGTAAAACGGGACAGGAACCCTACGAGCAGTACTTC. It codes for CAISKTGQEPYEQYF.

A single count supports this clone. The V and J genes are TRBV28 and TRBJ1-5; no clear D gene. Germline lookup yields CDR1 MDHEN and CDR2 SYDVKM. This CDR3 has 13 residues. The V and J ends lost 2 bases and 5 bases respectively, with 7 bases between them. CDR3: CASSLRLYQPQHF. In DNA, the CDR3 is TGTGCCAGCAGTTTACGATTATATCAGCCCCAGCATTTT.

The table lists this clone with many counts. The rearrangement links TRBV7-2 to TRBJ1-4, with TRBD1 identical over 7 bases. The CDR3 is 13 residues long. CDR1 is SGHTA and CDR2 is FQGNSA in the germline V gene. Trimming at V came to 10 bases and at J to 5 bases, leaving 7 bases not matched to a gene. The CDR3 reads CATDTGANEKLFF. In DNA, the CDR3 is TGTGCCACCGATACAGGGGCAAATGAAAAACTGTTTTTT. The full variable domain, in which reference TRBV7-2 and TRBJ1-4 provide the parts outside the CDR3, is GAGVSQSPSNKVTEKGKDVELRCDPISGHTALYWYRQSLGQGLEFLIYFQGNSAPDKSGLPSDRFSAERTGGSVSTLTIQRTQQEDSAVYLCATDTGANEKLFFGSGTQLSVL.

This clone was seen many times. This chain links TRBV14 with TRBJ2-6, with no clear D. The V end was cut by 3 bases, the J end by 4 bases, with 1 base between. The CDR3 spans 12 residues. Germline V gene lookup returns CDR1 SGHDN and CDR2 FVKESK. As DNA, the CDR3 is TGTGCCAGCAGCCAGGGGGCCAACGTCCTGACTTTC. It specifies CASSQGANVLTF.

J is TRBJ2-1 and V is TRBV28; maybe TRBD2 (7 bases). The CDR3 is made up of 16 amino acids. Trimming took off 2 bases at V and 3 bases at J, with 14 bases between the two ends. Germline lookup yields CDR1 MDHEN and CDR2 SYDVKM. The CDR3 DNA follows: TGTGCCAGCAGTTTAGCGGGGGCAAACCTCTACAATGAGCAGTTCTTC. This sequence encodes CASSLAGANLYNEQFF.